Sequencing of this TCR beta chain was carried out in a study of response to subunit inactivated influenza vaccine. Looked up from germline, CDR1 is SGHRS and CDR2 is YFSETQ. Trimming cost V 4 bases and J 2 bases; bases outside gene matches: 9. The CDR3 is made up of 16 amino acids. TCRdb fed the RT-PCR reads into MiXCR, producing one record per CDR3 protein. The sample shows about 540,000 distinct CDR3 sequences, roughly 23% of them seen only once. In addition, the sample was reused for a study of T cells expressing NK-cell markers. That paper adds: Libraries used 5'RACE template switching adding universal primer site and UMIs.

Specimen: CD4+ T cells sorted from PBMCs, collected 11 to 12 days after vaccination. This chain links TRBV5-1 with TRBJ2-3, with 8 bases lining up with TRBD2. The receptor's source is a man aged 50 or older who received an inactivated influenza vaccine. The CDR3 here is CASSPGLVKTTDTQYF. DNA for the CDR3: TGCGCCAGCAGCCCGGGACTAGTTAAAACCACAGATACGCAGTATTTT.